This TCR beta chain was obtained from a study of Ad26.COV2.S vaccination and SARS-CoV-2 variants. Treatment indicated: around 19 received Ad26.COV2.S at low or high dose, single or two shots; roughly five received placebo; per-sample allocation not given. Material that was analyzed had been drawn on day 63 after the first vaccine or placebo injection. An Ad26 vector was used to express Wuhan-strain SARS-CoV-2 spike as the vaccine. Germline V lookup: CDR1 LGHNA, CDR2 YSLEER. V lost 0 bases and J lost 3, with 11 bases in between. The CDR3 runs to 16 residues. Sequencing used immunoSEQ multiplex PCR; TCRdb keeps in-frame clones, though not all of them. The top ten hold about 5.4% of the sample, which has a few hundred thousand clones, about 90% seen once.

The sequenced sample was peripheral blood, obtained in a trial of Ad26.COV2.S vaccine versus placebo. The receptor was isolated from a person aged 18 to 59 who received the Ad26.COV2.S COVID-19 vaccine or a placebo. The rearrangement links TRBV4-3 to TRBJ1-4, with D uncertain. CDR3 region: CASSQDGETSNEKLFF. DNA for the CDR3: TGCGCCAGCAGCCAAGATGGAGAGACCTCTAATGAAAAACTGTTTTTT.